Each of the 20 T cell receptor beta chains below was sequenced from the same sample in a study of beta chain features in type 1 diabetes. Investigators reverse transcribed all isolated RNA, so they sequenced expressed TCRB transcripts. Profiled with immunoSEQ multiplex PCR; TCRdb holds only in-frame clones, not every one. The data hold about 250,000 clones, with 13% to 15% observed a single time. The sample was naive CD4+ T cells from blood. The receptors stem from a middle-aged woman in good health.

The V gene is TRBV12-5, the J gene TRBJ2-7, with D tentatively TRBD2 (6 bases). The germline V gene encodes CDR1 LGHNT and CDR2 FRNRAP. This CDR3 has 17 amino acids. Deletions cut 1 base from V and 2 bases from J, with 18 bases between. The DNA for the CDR3 is TGTGCTAGTGGTTTGGGACTCCAGCGGGCAGGGACCTACGAGCAGTACTTC. This sequence encodes CASGLGLQRAGTYEQYF.

This clone was counted between two and nine times. The chain employs TRBV7-2 and TRBJ2-3; D perhaps matches TRBD2 (7 bases). The V end lost 0 bases, the J end lost 4 bases, and 17 bases lay between the germline ends. The CDR3 sequence is 17 residues long. The germline CDR1 and CDR2 sequences are SGHTA and FQGNSA. The CDR3 nucleotides are TGTGCCAGCAGCTTAGCGGCGGGGGCCTACAGCGCAGATACGCAGTATTTT. Amino acids: CASSLAAGAYSADTQYF.

This clone was counted only a few times. The chain carries TRBV14 and TRBJ2-5, with a possible D match to TRBD1 (5 bases). Looked up from germline, CDR1 is SGHDN and CDR2 is FVKESK. This CDR3 is 13 amino acids long. The ends were cut back, 6 bases at V and 0 bases at J, with 8 bases in the middle. In DNA, the CDR3 is TGTGCCAGCAGACGACAGAACCAAGAGACCCAGTACTTC. The encoded protein is CASRRQNQETQYF.

The gene calls are TRBV9 and TRBJ2-2, with a tentative D call TRBD1 (5 bases). The germline V gene encodes CDR1 SGDLS and CDR2 YYNGEE. The CDR3 has 16 amino acids. V was clipped by 4 bases and J by 4 bases, with 17 bases between them. Here the CDR3 DNA reads TGTGCCAGCAGCCCTCAAAGGGGATACTCCACCGGGGAGCTGTTTTTT. Translated, it gives CASSPQRGYSTGELFF.

J is TRBJ1-3 and V is TRBV19; D not certain. The CDR3 is 15 residues long. The ends were cut back, 2 bases at V and 8 bases at J, with 16 bases in the middle. The V gene's germline CDR1 is LNHDA and CDR2 SQIVND (reference sequence). The DNA for the CDR3 is TGTGCCAGTAGTATACAAGCCGCCGGTGCTGACACCATATATTTT. Residues: CASSIQAAGADTIYF.

The chain uses TRBV7-2 and TRBJ2-5; D gene uncertain. This CDR3 is built from 16 residues. V lost 1 base to trimming and J lost 3 bases, with 15 bases between them. Germline V gene sequence: CDR1 SGHTA, CDR2 FQGNSA. The CDR3 sequence: CASSLEVWAPEETQYF. As DNA, the CDR3 is TGTGCCAGCAGCTTAGAGGTCTGGGCTCCAGAAGAGACCCAGTACTTC.

This chain uses TRBV13 with TRBJ1-6, with TRBD1 as a possible D gene (5 bases). V shed 4 bases and J shed 8 bases, with 12 bases lying between them. The germline gives CDR1 PRHDT, CDR2 FYEKMQ (reference sequence). This CDR3 has 14 residues. The CDR3 DNA is TGTGCCAGCAGCTCCCAGGGATTCGATTCACCCCTCCACTTT. It translates to CASSSQGFDSPLHF.

This sequence joins TRBV23-1 and TRBJ2-3, with 9 bases identical to TRBD1. TRBV23-1 is flagged as an ORF with uncertain function. The CDR3 extends over 16 amino acids. V dropped 5 bases and J dropped 5; count of bases not matched to a gene: 11. The CDR3 nucleotides read TGCGCCAGCAGTGCGCCGGGACAGGGTACGAGAGATACGCAGTATTTT. Translation gives CASSAPGQGTRDTQYF.

There are a few counts of this clone. The chain combines TRBV19 with TRBJ2-1, with TRBD1 identical over 10 bases. CDR1 and CDR2 (germline): LNHDA, SQIVND (reference sequence). This CDR3 is built from 18 residues. The junction had 12 bases not matched to a gene; V was cut back by 3 bases and J by 4 bases. The CDR3 protein is CASSISPGQGKLYNEQFF. CDR3 DNA sequence: TGTGCCAGTAGTATTTCGCCGGGACAGGGGAAATTATACAATGAGCAGTTCTTC. Together with reference TRBV19 and TRBJ2-1, the CDR3 gives the full variable domain: DGGITQSPKYLFRKEGQNVTLSCEQNLNHDAMYWYRQDPGQGLRLIYYSQIVNDFQKGDIAEGYSVSREKKESFPLTVTSAQKNPTAFYLCASSISPGQGKLYNEQFFGPGTRLTVL.

This clone appeared a few times. The chain is built from TRBV5-1 and TRBJ1-1; 9 nucleotides agree with TRBD1. The CDR3 extends over 13 amino acids. Germline CDR1 and CDR2: SGHRS and YFSETQ. V shed 2 bases and J 10 bases; nucleotides not matched to a gene: 6. CDR3 residues: CASSLGTGKGAFF. In DNA, the CDR3 is TGCGCCAGCAGCTTAGGGACAGGGAAGGGAGCTTTCTTT.

The chain has TRBV29-1 and TRBJ2-3, with 7 bases that match TRBD1. The V gene's germline CDR1 is SQVTM and CDR2 ANQGSEA. V shed 8 bases, J shed 0 bases, and the junction held 5 bases outside the gene matches. The CDR3 totals 13 residues. CDR3 DNA sequence: TGCAGCACGGGACAGTTTAGCACAGATACGCAGTATTTT. Translating it yields CSTGQFSTDTQYF.

The chain is built from TRBV7-6 and TRBJ1-3, with D hard to call. Germline CDR1 reads SGHVS; CDR2 reads FNYEAQ. V lost 7 bases, J lost 0 bases, and 10 bases lay in between. This CDR3 contains 14 residues. The CDR3 reads CASTSGDSGNTIYF. DNA of the CDR3: TGTGCCAGCACCTCCGGGGACTCTGGAAACACCATATATTTT.

This clone was seen a few times. The rearrangement joins TRBV7-9 to TRBJ1-5, with D tentatively TRBD1 (5 bases). Germline assignment: CDR1 SEHNR and CDR2 FQNEAQ (reference sequence). This CDR3 contains 13 residues. The V and J ends lost 0 bases and 9 bases respectively, with 9 bases between them. This CDR3 is CASSLAGGRPQHF. The CDR3, as DNA: TGTGCCAGCAGCTTAGCGGGGGGTCGGCCCCAGCATTTT.

This clone was counted between two and nine times. The J gene is TRBJ1-2, the V gene TRBV21-1. TRBV21-1 is a pseudogene locus. This CDR3 is 13 amino acids long. The CDR3 DNA reads as TGTGCCAGCCTCCGGCGGGGCGACTATGGCTACACCTTC. Translating it yields CASLRRGDYGYTF.

The CDR3 loop reads CASSLGGQLNYGYTF. DNA for the CDR3: TGTGCCAGCAGTTTGGGGGGACAGTTGAACTATGGCTACACCTTC. The rearrangement joins TRBV28 to TRBJ1-2, with 7 positions matching TRBD1. V lost 3 bases and J lost 2; bases outside the gene matches: 6. The CDR3 is 15 residues long. CDR1 is MDHEN, CDR2 SYDVKM, per germline.

This clone was found a few times. The chain recombines TRBV7-8 with TRBJ2-5; 14 bases are shared with TRBD2. With 5 bases clipped from V and 7 bases from J, the junction kept 9 bases outside the gene matches. This CDR3 spans 16 amino acids. Germline V gene data show CDR1 as SGHVS and CDR2 as FQNEAQ. The CDR3 DNA sequence: TGTGCCAGCAGCCCAGGACTAGCGGGGGGCCGAGGGACCCAGTACTTC. This gives the protein CASSPGLAGGRGTQYF.

In this sample, this clone turned up a few times. The chain combines TRBV27 with TRBJ2-1; D is perhaps TRBD1 (5 bases). V dropped 2 bases and J dropped 3 bases, with 11 bases sitting between them. CDR3 size: 15 residues. CDR1 is MNHEY, CDR2 SMNVEV, per germline (reference sequence). DNA for the CDR3: TGTGCCAGCAGTTTAAAGGCGCAGGGCTACAATGAGCAGTTCTTC. Translated, it gives CASSLKAQGYNEQFF.

The V and J genes are TRBV10-3 and TRBJ2-7, with D unclear. V lost 8 bases, J lost 3 bases, and 17 bases lay in between. This CDR3 has 14 amino acids. Germline CDR1 reads ENHRY; CDR2 reads SYGVKD. As DNA, the CDR3 is TGTGCCATCGCTAGAGGCCGAGTTATCTACGAGCAGTACTTC. This gives the protein CAIARGRVIYEQYF.

The chain combines TRBV9 with TRBJ2-5; TRBD2 matches 14 bases. Trimming cost V 3 bases and J 5 bases; bases outside gene matches: 21. In germline, CDR1 is SGDLS, CDR2 YYNGEE. This CDR3 is 21 amino acids long. This CDR3 is CASSDSTSGGAWGFLSETQYF. Here the CDR3 DNA reads TGTGCCAGCAGCGACTCGACTAGCGGGGGGGCTTGGGGATTTTTGTCGGAGACCCAGTACTTC.

This clone has more than one count but fewer than ten. A junction boundary mismatches the germline segment, possibly from a read error. The chain couples TRBV7-7 to TRBJ2-1; 10 bases map to TRBD2. Germline values: CDR1 SSHAT, CDR2 FNYEAQ (reference sequence). The CDR3 consists of 16 residues. This CDR3 is CASRPISGGPNNEQFF. Written as DNA, the CDR3 is TGTGCTAGCAGACCCATTAGCGGGGGGCCTAACAATGAGCAGTTCTTC.